The 9 T cell receptor beta chains below all came from one sample that was sequenced in a study of blood T cell repertoires in COVID-19. Method: immunoSEQ multiplex PCR; TCRdb's copy keeps in-frame clones and lacks some. The table shows a few hundred thousand clones, with around four fifths occurring only once. Sequenced input: peripheral blood. The receptors come from a woman aged 45-65 years with acute or convalescent COVID-19.

The chain carries TRBV6-1 and TRBJ1-2; D perhaps matches TRBD1 (5 bases). CDR1 and CDR2 (germline): MNHNS, SASEGT. The V end was cut by 2 bases, the J end by 3 bases, with 10 bases between. The CDR3 loop spans 14 amino acids. CDR3 in amino acids: CASSELGGHYGYTF. Written as DNA, the CDR3 is TGTGCCAGCAGTGAACTCGGGGGTCACTATGGCTACACCTTC.

This clone turned up a few times. The chain uses TRBV10-1 and TRBJ1-2, with D unresolved. V gave up 3 bases and J gave up 5 bases, with 10 bases separating them. This CDR3 has 13 residues. Germline V gives CDR1 WNHNN, CDR2 SYGVQD (reference sequence). The CDR3 is CASSDQRRYGYTF. Written as DNA, the CDR3 is TGCGCCAGCAGTGACCAGCGGAGATATGGCTACACCTTC.

This clone has a single count. The J gene is TRBJ1-1, the V gene TRBV29-1, with 8 bases that match TRBD1. The J segment lost 4 bases and the V segment lost 2 bases, leaving 6 bases of the junction unmatched. The V gene's germline CDR1 is SQVTM and CDR2 ANQGSEA. The CDR3 consists of 14 residues. As DNA, the CDR3 is TGCAGCGTTGAACAGACAGGGGAGGGCACTGAAGCTTTCTTT. Amino acids: CSVEQTGEGTEAFF.

The chain is built from TRBV3-1 (or the pseudogene TRBV3-2) and TRBJ1-2, with 9 bases identical to TRBD1. CDR1 is LGHDT, CDR2 YNNKEL, per germline (reference sequence). This CDR3 has 18 amino acids. V shed 0 bases, J shed 3 bases, and the junction held 11 bases outside the gene matches. The DNA for the CDR3 is TGTGCCAGCAGCCAAGACAGTACCCGAGACAGGGGGGACTATGGCTACACCTTC. Translated: CASSQDSTRDRGDYGYTF.

J is TRBJ2-3 and V is TRBV24-1, with 8 bases identical to TRBD1. The J segment lost 2 bases and the V segment lost 3 bases, leaving 9 bases of the junction unmatched. Germline lookup yields CDR1 KGHDR and CDR2 SFDVKD. There are 17 residues in the CDR3. The CDR3 here is CATSDPPTGDNTDTQYF. Written as DNA, the CDR3 is TGTGCCACCAGTGATCCGCCGACAGGGGACAACACAGATACGCAGTATTTT.

The chain carries TRBV6-4 and TRBJ1-1; D perhaps matches TRBD1 (5 bases). The ends were cut back, 4 bases at V and 1 base at J, with 13 bases in the middle. Germline values: CDR1 MRHNA, CDR2 SNTAGT. The CDR3 is 15 residues long. The CDR3 nucleotides are TGTGCCAGCAGTGCGCTTGGGGGGGGGAACACTGAAGCTTTCTTT. Its translation: CASSALGGGNTEAFF.

This chain joins TRBV2 and TRBJ2-1; TRBD2 agrees at 9 bases. V was clipped by 5 bases and J by 10 bases; unmatched bases: 9. CDR1 is SNHLY, CDR2 FYNNEI, per germline. This CDR3 is built from 14 residues. The CDR3 DNA sequence: TGTGCCAGCAGTTCTGGGACTAGCATGGAGGAGCAGTTCTTC. It is translated as CASSSGTSMEEQFF.

The rearrangement joins TRBV10-3 to TRBJ1-2; 10 bases match TRBD1. This CDR3 spans 14 amino acids. Germline loops: CDR1 ENHRY, CDR2 SYGVKD. The ends lost 3 bases at V and 6 bases at J; junction bases unmatched: 4. DNA for the CDR3: TGTGCCATCAGTGACCCGGACAGGGGGAATGGCTACACCTTC. Its protein product is CAISDPDRGNGYTF.

This chain uses TRBV7-9 with TRBJ2-5, with 9 bases that match TRBD2. Germline CDR1 and CDR2: SEHNR and FQNEAQ (reference sequence). This CDR3 is built from 15 residues. V shed 5 bases, J shed 5 bases, and the junction held 9 bases outside the gene matches. The CDR3 DNA follows: TGTGCCAGCAGCACCCGGCGGGGGGGCCTGGAGACCCAGTACTTC. It is translated as CASSTRRGGLETQYF.